Listed below are T cell receptor beta chains from one sample, sequenced in a study of shared clonotypes between healthy human individuals. Sequencing used immunoSEQ multiplex PCR; TCRdb keeps in-frame clones, though not all of them. This table holds 660,000 or so clones, approximately 96% found once. Source material: naive CD8+ T cells sorted from blood. The receptors were sampled from a young woman in good health. The CDR3 runs from the conserved cysteine through the conserved F or W. A D gene is named only where the DNA matches it firmly. Clone size is not always given. Where it is, it says once, few, many or a class for expanded clones.

V: TRBV10-1; D: TRBD2; size: NA; J: TRBJ2-7; CDR3: CASSESRLAGVYEQYF; DNA: TGCGCCAGCAGTGAGTCAAGACTAGCGGGAGTCTACGAGCAGTACTTC
V: TRBV7-9; D: NA; size: NA; J: TRBJ2-7; CDR3: CASSLVSAYEQYF; DNA: TGTGCCAGCAGCTTAGTGTCGGCTTACGAGCAGTACTTC
V: TRBV5-1; D: NA; size: NA; J: TRBJ2-7; CDR3: CASSLVEGLPTREQYF; DNA: TGCGCCAGCAGCTTGGTAGAGGGACTCCCCACGCGGGAGCAGTACTTC
V: TRBV6-1; D: NA; size: NA; J: TRBJ2-1; CDR3: CASSVLSSRDNEQFF; DNA: TGTGCCAGCAGTGTCCTCTCCTCCCGGGACAATGAGCAGTTCTTC
V: TRBV28; D: TRBD2; size: NA; J: TRBJ2-7; CDR3: CASSLWGGRGEQYF; DNA: TGTGCCAGCAGTTTATGGGGCGGGAGGGGAGAGCAGTACTTC
V: TRBV27; D: NA; size: NA; J: TRBJ1-2; CDR3: CASSLSSLANYGYTF; DNA: TGTGCCAGCAGTTTGTCCAGCTTAGCTAACTATGGCTACACCTTC
V: TRBV21-1; D: NA; size: NA; J: TRBJ2-3; CDR3: CANKGTPMDTQYF; DNA: TGTGCCAACAAAGGGACCCCCATGGATACGCAGTATTTT
V: TRBV6-6; D: NA; size: NA; J: TRBJ2-7; CDR3: CASSPPGKQYF; DNA: TGTGCCAGCAGTCCCCCGGGCAAGCAGTACTTC
V: TRBV19; D: NA; size: NA; J: TRBJ1-3; CDR3: CASSISVSGNTIYF; DNA: TGTGCCAGTAGTATTTCGGTCTCTGGAAACACCATATATTTT
V: TRBV15; D: NA; size: NA; J: TRBJ2-7; CDR3: CATRGGRASYEQYF; DNA: TGTGCCACCAGGGGGGGCCGGGCGTCCTACGAGCAGTACTTC
V: TRBV27; D: TRBD1; size: NA; J: TRBJ2-7; CDR3: CASAPGGTGRSYEQYF; DNA: TGTGCCAGCGCCCCCGGCGGGACAGGCCGCTCCTACGAGCAGTACTTC
V: TRBV7-9; D: TRBD2; size: NA; J: TRBJ2-1; CDR3: CASSLFGASGNYNEQFF; DNA: TGTGCCAGCAGCTTATTTGGGGCTAGCGGGAACTACAATGAGCAGTTCTTC
V: TRBV27; D: NA; size: once; J: TRBJ2-3; CDR3: CASSLGATKTDTQYF; DNA: TGTGCCAGCAGTTTGGGGGCCACGAAAACAGATACGCAGTATTTT
V: TRBV13; D: NA; size: NA; J: TRBJ2-7; CDR3: CASRASITYEGQYF; DNA: TGTGCCTCCCGGGCGTCGATAACCTACGAAGGGCAGTACTTC
V: TRBV4-1; D: TRBD2; size: NA; J: TRBJ2-5; CDR3: CASSQEQAVGGETQYF; DNA: TGCGCCAGCAGCCAAGAGCAAGCGGTCGGGGGGGAGACCCAGTACTTC
V: TRBV7-9; D: TRBD2; size: once; J: TRBJ2-1; CDR3: CASSGRGTSGLSGNEQFF; DNA: TGTGCCAGCAGCGGACGAGGGACTAGCGGATTAAGTGGTAATGAGCAGTTCTTC
V: TRBV28; D: TRBD2; size: NA; J: TRBJ2-5; CDR3: CASRRGLAGGDETQYF; DNA: TGTGCCAGCAGGAGGGGACTAGCGGGAGGGGACGAGACCCAGTACTTC
V: TRBV14; D: NA; size: NA; J: TRBJ1-2; CDR3: CASSQGWGAIYGYTF; DNA: TGTGCCAGCAGCCAAGGATGGGGCGCCATCTATGGCTACACCTTC
V: TRBV28; D: NA; size: NA; J: TRBJ1-1; CDR3: CASSFVGNTEAFF; DNA: TGTGCCAGCAGTTTTGTGGGGAACACTGAAGCTTTCTTT
V: TRBV27; D: NA; size: NA; J: TRBJ2-7; CDR3: CASSLGATYEQYF; DNA: TGTGCCAGCAGTTTAGGGGCAACCTACGAGCAGTACTTC
V: TRBV27; D: NA; size: NA; J: TRBJ2-7; CDR3: CASSWLRGYEQYF; DNA: TGTGCCAGCAGTTGGCTCAGGGGTTACGAGCAGTACTTC
V: TRBV27; D: TRBD2; size: NA; J: TRBJ2-3; CDR3: CASNPVAGASTDTQYF; DNA: TGTGCCAGCAATCCTGTTGCGGGAGCTAGCACAGATACGCAGTATTTT
V: TRBV9; D: NA; size: NA; J: TRBJ2-3; CDR3: CASSPGASGTDTQYF; DNA: TGTGCCAGCAGCCCAGGGGCTAGCGGCACAGATACGCAGTATTTT
V: TRBV27; D: NA; size: NA; J: TRBJ2-2; CDR3: CASRPLDTGELFF; DNA: TGTGCCAGCCGTCCTTTGGACACCGGGGAGCTGTTTTTT
V: TRBV6-5; D: NA; size: NA; J: TRBJ2-7; CDR3: CASSYSTTGSNYEQYF; DNA: TGTGCCAGCAGTTACTCGACCACAGGGTCGAACTACGAGCAGTACTTC
V: TRBV10-1; D: NA; size: NA; J: TRBJ2-3; CDR3: CASSGTRGPTDTQYF; DNA: TGCGCCAGCAGTGGGACTCGAGGGCCCACAGATACGCAGTATTTT
V: TRBV28; D: NA; size: NA; J: TRBJ2-7; CDR3: CASSLLGVGDYEQYF; DNA: TGTGCCAGCAGTTTATTAGGCGTTGGGGACTACGAGCAGTACTTC
V: TRBV28; D: NA; size: NA; J: TRBJ2-7; CDR3: CASSGLGVAYEQYF; DNA: TGTGCCAGCAGTGGGCTGGGTGTAGCCTACGAGCAGTACTTC
V: TRBV7-8; D: TRBD2; size: NA; J: TRBJ2-7; CDR3: CASSPGLAGGPYYEQYF; DNA: TGTGCCAGCAGCCCGGGACTAGCGGGAGGGCCGTACTACGAGCAGTACTTC
V: TRBV6-1; D: NA; size: NA; J: TRBJ2-7; CDR3: CASSVTAHYEQYF; DNA: TGTGCCAGCAGTGTGACAGCACACTACGAGCAGTACTTC
V: TRBV9; D: TRBD2; size: NA; J: TRBJ2-5; CDR3: CASSVTGGNQETQYF; DNA: TGTGCCAGCAGCGTAACGGGAGGTAACCAAGAGACCCAGTACTTC
V: TRBV5-6; D: NA; size: NA; J: TRBJ2-1; CDR3: CASSLWGLINEQFF; DNA: TGTGCCAGCAGCTTGTGGGGACTGATCAATGAGCAGTTCTTC
V: TRBV28; D: NA; size: NA; J: TRBJ2-1; CDR3: CASSYSYNEQFF; DNA: TGTGCCAGCAGTTACAGCTACAATGAGCAGTTCTTC
V: TRBV6-5; D: NA; size: NA; J: TRBJ2-7; CDR3: CASSRTETYEQYF; DNA: TGTGCCAGCAGCCGGACGGAAACCTACGAGCAGTACTTC
V: TRBV13; D: NA; size: NA; J: TRBJ2-7; CDR3: CASSLSYEQYF; DNA: TGTGCCAGCAGCTTATCATACGAGCAGTACTTC
V: TRBV7-3; D: NA; size: once; J: TRBJ2-3; CDR3: CASSFGRETSTDTQYF; DNA: TGTGCCAGCAGCTTCGGACGGGAAACTAGCACAGATACGCAGTATTTT
V: TRBV15; D: TRBD2; size: NA; J: TRBJ2-7; CDR3: CATSPGLAVPYFDEQYF; DNA: TGTGCCACCAGTCCGGGACTAGCGGTCCCGTATTTCGACGAGCAGTACTTC
V: TRBV6-6; D: NA; size: NA; J: TRBJ2-1; CDR3: CASSVFSGTGNEQFF; DNA: TGTGCCAGCAGTGTTTTTAGCGGAACCGGCAATGAGCAGTTCTTC
V: TRBV15; D: TRBD2; size: once; J: TRBJ2-7; CDR3: CATSTEGEGSHEQYF; DNA: TGTGCCACCAGCACCGAAGGGGAGGGGTCGCACGAGCAGTACTTC